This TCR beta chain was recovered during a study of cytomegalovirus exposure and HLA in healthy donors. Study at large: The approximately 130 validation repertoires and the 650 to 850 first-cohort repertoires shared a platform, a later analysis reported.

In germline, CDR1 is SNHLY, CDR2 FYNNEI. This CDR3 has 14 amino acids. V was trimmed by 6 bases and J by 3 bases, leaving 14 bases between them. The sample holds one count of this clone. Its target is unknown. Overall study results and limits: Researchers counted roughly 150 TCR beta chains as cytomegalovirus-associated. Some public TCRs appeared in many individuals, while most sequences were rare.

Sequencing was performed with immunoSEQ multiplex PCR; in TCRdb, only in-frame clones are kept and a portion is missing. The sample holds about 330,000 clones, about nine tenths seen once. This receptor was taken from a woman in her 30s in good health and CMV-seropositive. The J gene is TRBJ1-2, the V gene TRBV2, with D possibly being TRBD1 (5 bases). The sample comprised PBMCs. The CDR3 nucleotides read TGTGCCAGCAGATCCCGACAGTGGGACTATGGCTACACCTTC. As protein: CASRSRQWDYGYTF.